The 28 T cell receptor beta chains below were found in one sample sequenced in a study of tumor and adjacent non-tumor tissue in lung cancer (dated by TCRdb to between 2017 and 2018). Bulk unsorted tissue served as the source for RNA extraction, and RNA quality was assessed using a NanoDrop ND-1000 and an Agilent 2100. Normal lung samples were distant non-tumor tissue taken more than 3 cm from the tumor edge. Library preparation employed multiplex PCR. For sequencing, an Illumina HiSeq 2500 was employed. TCRbeta libraries were constructed through three rounds of nested PCR with primers (Table S4) according to protocols modified from ARM-PCR. TCRdb trimmed the raw reads at Q25, called clones with MiXCR and kept productive beta chains. CDR3 protein sequences are deduplicated, and each keeps its most common genes and DNA. In this sample the table shows tens of thousands of distinct CDR3 sequences, less than 85% of which occur a single time. The ten top clones hold 40% of the sample.

The sample was distant non-tumor lung tissue. These receptors were taken from a man between 65 and 85 years old with non-small cell lung cancer.

Comments on this clonotype: One end of the junction varies from germline; a read error may be responsible. This sequence joins TRBV29-1 and TRBJ2-1; 8 nucleotides line up with TRBD1. The V gene's germline CDR1 is SQVTM and CDR2 ANQGSEA. The CDR3 covers 18 residues. For the CDR3, the DNA is TGCAGCGTTGAACTGCTTCAGGGACAGGTAAGTGGATACAACGAGCAGTTCTTC. This codes for CSVELLQGQVSGYNEQFF.

A remark on this clonotype: A much larger clonotype is one base distant, so this may be a read error. The CDR3 DNA follows: TGTGTCAGCACCATGGGGGAGCAGTACTTC. It specifies CVSTMGEQYF. The rearrangement uses TRBV5-6 and TRBJ2-7; D is ambiguous. The CDR3 covers 10 residues. CDR1 and CDR2 (germline): SGHDT, YYEEEE. Filled out from reference TRBV5-6 and TRBJ2-7, the complete variable domain reads DAGVTQSPTHLIKTRGQQVTLRCSPKSGHDTVSWYQQALGQGPQFIFQYYEEEERQRGNFPDRFSGHQFPNYSSELNVNALLLGDSALYLCVSTMGEQYFGPGTRLTVT.

This clonotype was recorded only once. One end of the junction varies from germline; a read error may be responsible. The rearrangement links TRBV29-1 to TRBJ1-1, with TRBD1 identical over 9 bases. This CDR3 spans 16 amino acids. Germline loops: CDR1 SQVTM, CDR2 ANQGSEA. CDR3 region: CSVTVTGGTGGTEAIF. CDR3 nucleotides: TGCAGCGTGACCGTGACAGGGGGGACTGGTGGCACTGAAGCTATCTTT.

To note about this clonotype: One end of the junction varies from germline; a read error may be responsible. The chain employs TRBV6-2 or TRBV6-3 and TRBJ1-5, with 11 bases matching TRBD1. From germline, CDR1 is MNHEY and CDR2 SVGEGT. The CDR3 extends over 15 amino acids. CDR3 region: CVSSYSGQGVQPQHF. The DNA for the CDR3 is TGTGTCAGCAGTTACTCGGGACAGGGGGTTCAGCCCCAGCATTTT.

The rearrangement links TRBV12-5 to TRBJ2-3; D might be TRBD2 (5 bases). The V end lost 7 bases, the J end lost 8 bases, and 19 bases lay between the germline ends. This CDR3 has 14 amino acids. Germline V lookup: CDR1 LGHNT, CDR2 FRNRAP. The CDR3 DNA sequence: TGTGCTAGTGCCGCGGGTCGGAACCGAGCTACGCAGTATTTT. This gives the protein CASAAGRNRATQYF.

The chain carries TRBV29-1 and TRBJ2-1; TRBD2 is a possible D gene (6 bases). From germline, CDR1 is SQVTM and CDR2 ANQGSEA. The CDR3 loop spans 15 amino acids. V lost 1 base and J lost 5, with 15 bases in between. CDR3 DNA sequence: TGCAGCGTTGAAGTGTGGGACTGCGCCAACAATGAGCAGTTCTTC. Its translation is CSVEVWDCANNEQFF.

This clonotype was counted between two and nine times. The chain recombines TRBV6-5 with TRBJ2-2; 7 bases fit TRBD2. The CDR3 consists of 16 residues. Trimming took 10 bases from V and 1 from J; bases not matched to a gene: 12. Looked up from germline, CDR1 is MNHEY and CDR2 is SVGAGI. This chain's CDR3 is CANSPGGVENTGELFF. In DNA form, the CDR3 reads TGTGCCAACAGCCCGGGGGGTGTGGAGAACACCGGGGAGCTGTTTTTT.

A remark on this clonotype: One junction end disagrees with the germline gene, perhaps due to a read error. The rearrangement joins TRBV27 to TRBJ2-5; D call uncertain. The CDR3 runs 13 residues. Germline V lookup: CDR1 MNHEY, CDR2 SMNVEV (reference sequence). The CDR3 coding sequence is TGTGCCAGCAGTTTAGGCAGACAAGAGACACAGTACTTC. Translating it yields CASSLGRQETQYF.

Notes on this clonotype: An end of the junction differs from the germline gene, which may be a read error. The chain uses TRBV29-1 and TRBJ2-2, with D possibly being TRBD1 (7 bases). Germline V gives CDR1 SQVTM, CDR2 ANQGSEA. The CDR3 extends over 14 amino acids. The CDR3 DNA reads as TGCAGCGTTAGGCGAGGGGGCGGCACCGGGGGGCTGTTTTTT. Protein: CSVRRGGGTGGLFF.

The chain combines TRBV6-2 or TRBV6-3 with TRBJ2-6, with D possibly TRBD1 on 6 matching bases. Germline V CDR1 and CDR2: MNHEY, SVGEGT. This CDR3 contains 15 residues. The DNA of the CDR3 is TGTGCTTCCCGGGACGGACAGTATGGGGCCAACGTCCTGACTTTC. Residues: CASRDGQYGANVLTF.

With respect to this clonotype: With a much larger clone just one base away, this may be a read error. CDR3: CSARDPARTSIEQFF. The CDR3 DNA sequence: TGCAGTGCTAGAGACCCCGCCCGGACCAGCATTGAGCAGTTCTTC. The chain recombines TRBV20-1 with TRBJ2-1, with D uncertain. The CDR3 sequence is 15 residues long. Trimming took off 0 bases at V and 9 bases at J, with 18 bases between the two ends. Germline CDR1 is DFQATT and CDR2 is SNEGSKA (reference sequence).

The chain's CDR3 is CASTSPGTGTQHF. The CDR3 DNA sequence: TGTGCCAGTACTTCTCCGGGCACAGGTACGCAGCATTTT. The chain links TRBV6-1 to TRBJ2-3; possibly TRBD1 for D (5 bases). The J call is in doubt because the DNA end fits TRBJ1-5 better. Germline V gives CDR1 MNHNS, CDR2 SASEGT. The CDR3 length is 13 residues.

Only one count was recorded for this clonotype. This chain links TRBV11-2 with TRBJ2-2; D might be TRBD1 or TRBD2, each matching 5 bases. Germline V CDR1 and CDR2: SGHAT, FQNNGV. The CDR3 runs 16 residues. Deletions cut 2 bases from V and 6 bases from J, with 16 bases between. The chain's CDR3 is CASSLLGRGVAGELFF. The CDR3 bases are TGTGCCAGCAGCTTACTGGGCCGAGGGGTTGCCGGGGAGCTGTTTTTT. Full variable domain (missing parts from reference TRBV11-2 and TRBJ2-2): EAGVAQSPRYKIIEKRQSVAFWCNPISGHATLYWYQQILGQGPKLLIQFQNNGVVDDSQLPKDRFSAERLKGVDSTLKIQPAKLEDSAVYLCASSLLGRGVAGELFFGEGSRLTVL.

In regard to this clonotype: A read error may account for a junction end that differs from germline. CDR3 nucleotides: TGTTCCAGCAGGCTCGGTTGGGCAGATACGCAGTATTTT. Translation: CSSRLGWADTQYF. The genes are TRBV6-2 or TRBV6-3 and TRBJ2-3; D is ambiguous. The germline gives CDR1 MNHEY, CDR2 SVGEGT. The CDR3 extends over 13 amino acids.

Turning to this clonotype: Mismatch with germline at one junction end may stem from a read error. The chain combines TRBV28 with TRBJ1-2; 12 bases agree with TRBD1. Looked up from germline, CDR1 is MDHEN and CDR2 is SYDVKM. The CDR3 covers 12 residues. This CDR3 reads CASRGQGAAAPF. The CDR3 region has the DNA TGTGCCAGCAGGGGACAGGGGGCAGCCGCCCCCTTC.

A remark on this clonotype: Germline is not matched at one junction end, which may reflect a read error. The chain is built from TRBV6-2 or TRBV6-3 and TRBJ1-5; 8 bases map to TRBD1. Near its end, the DNA agrees better with TRBJ2-3, so the J call may be wrong. Germline V gives CDR1 MNHEY, CDR2 SVGEGT. The CDR3 has 14 amino acids. In DNA form, the CDR3 reads TGTGCCAGTAGTTGGGGGACAGGCAATCAGCCCCAGTATTTT. Its protein is CASSWGTGNQPQYF.

Note on this clonotype: Possible read error: a much larger clone is one base away. The chain couples TRBV6-6 to TRBJ1-1; possible D gene TRBD1, 6 bases. From germline, CDR1 is MNHNY and CDR2 SVGAGI (reference sequence). The CDR3 runs to 13 residues. Trimming removed 1 base from V and 4 bases from J, with 7 bases in between. CDR3 coding DNA: TGTGCCAGCAGTTACTGCAGGGGCACTGAAGCTTTCTTT. Amino acids: CASSYCRGTEAFF.

In its sample, this clonotype was seen many times. This rearrangement joins TRBV28 to TRBJ1-4; 9 positions agree with TRBD1. J gave up 8 bases and V 5 bases, and 12 bases lay outside the gene matches. Germline V gene sequence: CDR1 MDHEN, CDR2 SYDVKM. The CDR3 sequence is 16 residues long. The CDR3 spells CASSMTTGGVGEKLFF. The CDR3 nucleotides read TGTGCCAGCAGTATGACCACAGGGGGCGTAGGAGAAAAACTGTTTTTT.

This clonotype has at least ten counts. CDR3 region: CASSLGLEVSEQYF. CDR3 DNA sequence: TGCGCCAGCAGCTTGGGCTTGGAAGTAAGCGAGCAGTACTTC. J is TRBJ2-7 and V is TRBV5-1; D uncertain. V lost 0 bases and J 6 bases, leaving 13 bases between the germline ends. Per germline, CDR1 SGHRS and CDR2 YFSETQ. The CDR3 length is 14 residues.

Concerning this clonotype itself: This sequence may be a read error, since a much larger clone differs from it by one base. The chain uses TRBV5-8 and TRBJ2-7; TRBD2 agrees at 7 bases. Germline V CDR1 and CDR2: SGHTS, YDEGEE. This CDR3 contains 14 residues. The CDR3 DNA sequence: TGTGCCAGCAGCCCGGGGGGTTCCCCCTACGAGCGGTACTTC. Encoded protein: CASSPGGSPYERYF.

This chain joins TRBV28 and TRBJ2-2; TRBD1 matches 8 bases. Trimming cost V 4 bases and J 5 bases; bases outside gene matches: 6. This CDR3 has 15 amino acids. Germline CDR1 and CDR2: MDHEN and SYDVKM. CDR3 bases: TGTGCCAGCAGTTCACCGGGACAGGCAACCGGGGAGCTGTTTTTT. It translates to CASSSPGQATGELFF.

In the case of this clonotype: In this CDR3 the conserved last residue, phenylalanine or tryptophan, is missing, so a read error is likely. It is unclear where the CDR3 begins or ends on the DNA, so no DNA is shown, and the CDR3 is as TCRdb lists it. The chain joins TRBV29-1 to TRBJ1-5. The CDR3 is 13 amino acids long, termini counted. Germline V CDR1 and CDR2: SQVTM, ANQGSEA. CDR3: CSVEAGVGQPLHS.

Comments on this clonotype: Germline and junction disagree at one end, which may indicate a read error. V usage is TRBV10-3 and J usage is TRBJ1-2; D not resolved. This CDR3 spans 11 amino acids. Germline values: CDR1 ENHRY, CDR2 SYGVKD. The CDR3 DNA sequence: TGTGCTATCAGGCATACCTATGGCTACACCTTC. Translating gives CAIRHTYGYTF.

A note on this clonotype: At one boundary the junction diverges from the germline segment, which might be a read error. This chain joins TRBV4-1 and TRBJ2-7; 7 bases map to TRBD2. The CDR3 sequence is 17 residues long. Looked up from germline, CDR1 is MGHRA and CDR2 is YSYEKL. CDR3 sequence (DNA): TGCACCAGCATCCAACCGATGGGGGGAGGGTTTACCTACGAGCAGTACTTC. Translation: CTSIQPMGGGFTYEQYF.

With regard to this clonotype: Mismatch with germline at one junction end may stem from a read error. The CDR3 region is CDSSLLGLQTSRRGKETQYF. CDR3 in DNA: TGTGACAGCAGTTTACTTGGCCTCCAGACTAGCAGGAGAGGGAAAGAGACCCAGTACTTC. This chain connects TRBV28 to TRBJ2-5, with 7 bases lining up with TRBD2. Germline-derived CDR1 and CDR2 are MDHEN and SYDVKM. The CDR3 runs 20 residues. The whole variable domain, remainder taken from reference TRBV28 and TRBJ2-5, is DVKVTQSSRYLVKRTGEKVFLECVQDMDHENMFWYRQDPGLGLRLIYFSYDVKMKEKGDIPEGYSVSREKKERFSLILESASTNQTSMYLCDSSLLGLQTSRRGKETQYFGPGTRLLVL.

In the case of this clonotype: At one boundary the junction diverges from the germline segment, which might be a read error. V gene TRBV29-1 combines with J gene TRBJ2-1; 9 bases align to TRBD1. The germline V gene encodes CDR1 SQVTM and CDR2 ANQGSEA. The CDR3 is 18 residues long. The CDR3 region is CRVELLQGQGSGYNEQFF. DNA of the CDR3: TGCAGAGTTGAACTGCTTCAGGGACAGGGAAGTGGATATAATGAGCAGTTCTTC.

As to this clonotype: Possible read error: a much larger clone is one base away. The chain is built from TRBV5-6 and TRBJ1-6, with D unclear. The CDR3 has 17 amino acids. V was trimmed by 4 bases and J by 1 base, leaving 15 bases between them. CDR1 and CDR2 from the germline V gene are SGHDT and YYEEEE. The CDR3 sequence is CASSGQRDGSYNSPLHF. The CDR3 coding sequence is TGTGCCAGCAGCGGTCAAAGGGATGGATCCTATAATTCACCCCTCCACTTT.

Note on this clonotype: This clone may be a read error of a much larger clone one base away. The V call is TRBV5-5, the J call TRBJ2-5, with D perhaps assigned TRBD1 or TRBD2 (5 bases each). CDR1 is SGHKS and CDR2 is YYEKEE in the germline V gene (reference sequence). The CDR3 loop spans 15 amino acids. V lost 3 bases and J 4 bases, leaving 16 bases between the germline ends. The DNA of the CDR3 is TGTGCCAGCAGCTCCACCCCAGAGAGGGGAGAGACCCAGTACTTC. It encodes CASSSTPERGETQYF.